The rows below give T cell receptor beta chains drawn from one sample of a study of technical replicates of blood from a few donors. The repertoire was sequenced with immunoSEQ multiplex PCR; TCRdb's copy has only in-frame clones and lacks some. The profile shows tens of thousands of clones, 80% to 95% of them singletons. Sequences were obtained from PBMCs. These receptors were collected from a human donor in good health. Some clones in this sample may be carry-over from other donors' samples. Each CDR3 is given with its conserved first and last residue. The D gene is left open where the match is weak. The size field is filled for only some rows; it gives once, few, many or a size class.

V	D	size	J	DNA	CDR3
TRBV12-5	TRBD2	-	TRBJ2-2	TGTGCTAGTGGTTTCGGAGGGACTAGCGGCAGGGGGCGCGACACCGGGGAGCTGTTTTTT	CASGFGGTSGRGRDTGELFF
TRBV5-4	TRBD1	-	TRBJ2-5	TGTGCCAGCAGCCTTGGGACAGGGAAGACCCAGTACTTC	CASSLGTGKTQYF
TRBV6-1	-	-	TRBJ2-7	TGTGCCAGCAGAGGGCGGGACTCCTCCTACGAGCAGTACTTC	CASRGRDSSYEQYF
TRBV7-3	-	-	TRBJ2-1	TGTGCCAGCAGCTTAGGACTCCATAGAGAGCAGTTCTTC	CASSLGLHREQFF
TRBV4-1	-	-	TRBJ2-7	TGCGCCAGCAGCCCCGGTAGGGGGACCTACGAGCAGTACTTC	CASSPGRGTYEQYF
TRBV6-5	TRBD2	-	TRBJ2-7	TGTGCCAGCAGTTACTCCGGGGGGGGCTCCTACGAGCAGTACTTC	CASSYSGGGSYEQYF
TRBV19	-	-	TRBJ2-3	TGTGCCAGTAGTATCTCGCGGGATCCCACAGATACGCAGTATTTT	CASSISRDPTDTQYF
TRBV2	-	-	TRBJ2-3	TGTGCCAGCACCGGGACTGAAGATACGCAGTATTTT	CASTGTEDTQYF
TRBV5-1	TRBD2	-	TRBJ2-3	TGCGCCAGCAGCCCGGCGGGACTAGCGGGGGGCCCCACAGATACGCAGTATTTT	CASSPAGLAGGPTDTQYF
TRBV6-4	TRBD2	-	TRBJ2-1	TGTGCCAGCAGTGCCGCTAGCGGGGGGATGAATGAGCAGTTCTTC	CASSAASGGMNEQFF
TRBV27	TRBD1	-	TRBJ1-5	TGTGCCAGCAGTTCCTCGGACAGGGAAAATCAGCCCCAGCATTTT	CASSSSDRENQPQHF
TRBV9	-	-	TRBJ2-7	TGTGCCAGCAGCGTAGACTCTTCCTACGAGCAGTACTTC	CASSVDSSYEQYF
TRBV7-3	TRBD2	-	TRBJ2-7	TGTGCCAGCAGCTTGGTGGGCGGGGGCTCCTACGAGCAGTACTTC	CASSLVGGGSYEQYF
TRBV27	-	once	TRBJ2-2	TGTGCCAGCAGTTTAAAGCAGGGGAGTCTAACGTGGGACACCGGGGAGCTGTTTTTT	CASSLKQGSLTWDTGELFF
TRBV10-1	-	few	TRBJ2-2	TGCGCCAGCAGTGAGTCGACTCGTAGCGTGAACACCGGGGAGCTGTTTTTT	CASSESTRSVNTGELFF
TRBV5-1	-	-	TRBJ1-1	TGCGCCAGCAGCTTTGAGCTTATGAACACTGAAGCTTTCTTT	CASSFELMNTEAFF
TRBV7-9	TRBD1	-	TRBJ1-1	TGTGCCAGCAGCTTAGAAGGGGACAGGGGTTTGAACACTGAAGCTTTCTTT	CASSLEGDRGLNTEAFF
TRBV5-6	-	few	TRBJ2-3	TGTGCCAGCAGCTCGCGGTTCCACACAGATACGCAGTATTTT	CASSSRFHTDTQYF
TRBV5-1	-	-	TRBJ2-1	TGCGCCAGCAGCCCCCTCGGTTCCTACAATGAGCAGTTCTTC	CASSPLGSYNEQFF
TRBV2	TRBD2	-	TRBJ2-5	TGTGCCAGCAGCGAGGTATTAGCGGGCCTACAAGAGACCCAGTACTTC	CASSEVLAGLQETQYF
TRBV6-4	-	once	TRBJ2-3	TGTGCCAGCAGCGCCAGGGTGGGAGATACGCAGTATTTT	CASSARVGDTQYF
TRBV5-1	-	-	TRBJ1-1	TGCGCCAGCAGCCTACAGGTTAGGAACACTGAAGCTTTCTTT	CASSLQVRNTEAFF
TRBV4-1	TRBD1	-	TRBJ1-4	TGCGCCAGCAGCCGTACAGGGGGAATTCCGGAAAAACTGTTTTTT	CASSRTGGIPEKLFF
TRBV14	-	-	TRBJ1-6	TGTGCCAGCAGCCAACGCGGAGCTCCCAATTCACCCCTCCACTTT	CASSQRGAPNSPLHF
TRBV7-3	TRBD2	-	TRBJ2-2	TGTGCCAGCAGCCCCGGGACTAGCACCGGGGAGCTGTTTTTT	CASSPGTSTGELFF
TRBV11-2	TRBD2	-	TRBJ2-5	TGTGCCAGCAGCTTAGTCCTTCTTGCGGGAGGTCAAGAGACCCAGTACTTC	CASSLVLLAGGQETQYF
TRBV2	-	-	TRBJ1-6	TGTGCCAGCAGTGATGGACAAACGGCTGGTTCACCCCTCCACTTT	CASSDGQTAGSPLHF
TRBV28	-	-	TRBJ1-2	TGTGCCAGCAGTTTAGGAGGGGGGGCTAACTATGGCTACACCTTC	CASSLGGGANYGYTF
TRBV7-2	-	-	TRBJ2-7	TGTGCCAGCAGCTATGCCAGGGGAACCTACGAGCAGTACTTC	CASSYARGTYEQYF
TRBV16	TRBD2	-	TRBJ2-5	TGTGCCAGCAGCCAATCGGCCCAGCGGGGGAAAGAGACCCAGTACTTC	CASSQSAQRGKETQYF
TRBV10-3	TRBD2	-	TRBJ2-7	TGTGCCATCAGTGTTACTAGCGAGGCCGGCGAGCAGTACTTC	CAISVTSEAGEQYF
TRBV7-8	-	-	TRBJ2-3	TGTGCCAGCAGCTTATCGGGCACAGATACGCAGTATTTT	CASSLSGTDTQYF
TRBV4-2	-	-	TRBJ2-7	TGTGCCAGCAGCCAACAGACAAACACCTACGAGCAGTACTTC	CASSQQTNTYEQYF
TRBV6-4	-	-	TRBJ1-2	TGTGCCAGCAGTAGAGTCTATGGCTACACCTTC	CASSRVYGYTF
TRBV19	TRBD1	once	TRBJ2-5	TGTGCCAGTAGTACGGACAGGGTGGAGACCCAGTACTTC	CASSTDRVETQYF
TRBV13	TRBD1	-	TRBJ1-1	TGTGCCAGCAGCGCAACCGGGACAGGGGACACTGAAGCTTTCTTT	CASSATGTGDTEAFF
TRBV19	TRBD1	-	TRBJ1-5	TGTGCCAGTAGTACCCGGACAGGGGGGAGCAATCAGCCCCAGCATTTT	CASSTRTGGSNQPQHF
TRBV4-3	-	-	TRBJ2-2	TGCGCCAGCAGCCAAGGTCCACCCGGGACCGGGGAGCTGTTTTTT	CASSQGPPGTGELFF
TRBV6-1	-	-	TRBJ1-1	TGTGCCAGCGAAAGGGGGAACACTGAAGCTTTCTTT	CASERGNTEAFF
TRBV7-9	TRBD2	-	TRBJ2-3	TGTGCCAGCAGCTTCGCTAGCGGGCGAAGCACAGATACGCAGTATTTT	CASSFASGRSTDTQYF